Listed here are 30 T cell receptor beta chains from one sample, sequenced in a study of blood T cell repertoires in COVID-19. Only in-frame clones appear in the TCRdb table, and some are missing; sequencing was by immunoSEQ multiplex PCR. There are about 81,000 clones in the sample; 85% occur only once, and about 14% lies in the top ten. The sequenced sample was peripheral blood. Receptors originate from an older woman with acute or convalescent COVID-19.

The table lists this clone with a count of one. The chain links TRBV5-4 to TRBJ2-7; perhaps TRBD1 as D (5 bases). Germline CDR1 and CDR2: SGHNT and YYREEE (reference sequence). Trimming left V 4 bases short and J 4 bases short, with 12 bases between. This CDR3 is 13 amino acids long. CDR3 sequence: CASSRNQGYEQYV. The CDR3 DNA reads TGTGCCAGCAGCCGCAACCAGGGATACGAGCAGTACGTC.

This chain connects TRBV2 to TRBJ1-1; D remains ambiguous. From germline, CDR1 is SNHLY and CDR2 FYNNEI. This CDR3 has 14 residues. Trimming left V 4 bases short and J 4 bases short, with 13 bases between. Here the CDR3 DNA reads TGTGCCAGCAGTGCTCAAGTTGGAGGCACTGAAGCTTTCTTT. Translation: CASSAQVGGTEAFF.

The chain carries TRBV5-6 and TRBJ2-5; 7 positions agree with TRBD1. This CDR3 comprises 14 residues. V lost 5 bases and J lost 1; bases outside the gene matches: 5. Germline loops: CDR1 SGHDT, CDR2 YYEEEE. The CDR3 region has the DNA TGTGCCAGCAGTTCACAGGGGACCCAAGAGACCCAGTACTTC. This gives the protein CASSSQGTQETQYF.

The chain's CDR3 is CASSKARGVNTEAFF. The CDR3 region has the DNA TGTGCCAGCAGCAAAGCGCGGGGGGTGAACACTGAAGCTTTCTTT. The chain employs TRBV21-1 and TRBJ1-1. TRBV21-1 is a pseudogene segment. CDR3 length: 15 residues.

The chain employs TRBV27 and TRBJ1-2; 9 bases line up with TRBD1. The CDR3 runs to 14 residues. Trimming removed 4 bases from V and 5 bases from J; junction bases left unmatched: 5. Germline CDR1 and CDR2: MNHEY and SMNVEV (reference sequence). The CDR3 loop is CASSSDRGLYGYTF. The CDR3, as DNA: TGTGCCAGCAGTTCGGACAGGGGCTTGTATGGCTACACCTTC.

The chain joins TRBV6-2 or TRBV6-3 to TRBJ2-7; weak D call: TRBD2 (5 bases). The V end was cut by 1 base, the J end by 2 bases, with 12 bases between. Germline CDR1 and CDR2: MNHEY and SVGEGT. CDR3 length equals 15 residues. CDR3 bases: TGTGCCAGCAGTTACTTGGGAGAGGTGCCCTACGAGCAGTACGTC. Translation: CASSYLGEVPYEQYV.

V gene TRBV7-9 combines with J gene TRBJ2-5, with TRBD1 identical over 7 bases. Trimming at V came to 5 bases and at J to 5 bases, leaving 11 bases not matched to a gene. The CDR3 runs 15 residues. The V gene's germline CDR1 is SEHNR and CDR2 FQNEAQ (reference sequence). CDR3 in amino acids: CASSTIDRAGETQYF. The CDR3 bases are TGTGCCAGCAGCACCATTGACAGGGCAGGGGAGACCCAGTACTTC.

The J gene is TRBJ2-1, the V gene TRBV28; possibly TRBD2 for D (6 bases). The CDR3 sequence is 15 residues long. Germline V CDR1 and CDR2: MDHEN, SYDVKM. Trimming pared 2 bases from V and 5 bases from J, leaving 13 bases between. CDR3 DNA: TGTGCCAGCAGTTTAGATCCGGGGAGGAACAATGAGCAGTTCTTC. Protein: CASSLDPGRNNEQFF.

The chain carries TRBV18 and TRBJ1-6; 7 positions match TRBD1. After removal of 1 base from V and 5 bases from J, the junction contained 5 bases not matched to a gene. The length of the CDR3 is 16 residues. The V gene's germline CDR1 is KGHSH and CDR2 LQKENI. The CDR3 region is CASSPREGTDNSPLHF. Here the CDR3 DNA reads TGTGCCAGCTCACCACGCGAGGGGACAGATAATTCACCCCTCCACTTT.

The chain couples TRBV15 to TRBJ1-1; weak D call: TRBD1 (6 bases). Germline values: CDR1 LNHNV, CDR2 YYDKDF (reference sequence). The CDR3 spans 15 residues. The V and J ends lost 8 bases and 4 bases respectively, with 20 bases between them. The CDR3 sequence is CATRQDPGMSTEAFF. CDR3 nucleotides: TGTGCCACCCGACAGGACCCGGGCATGAGCACTGAAGCTTTCTTT.

V and J are TRBV28 and TRBJ1-1; TRBD1 might be the D (6 bases). Germline V gene data show CDR1 as MDHEN and CDR2 as SYDVKM. CDR3 length: 17 amino acids. The ends were cut back, 2 bases at V and 1 base at J, with 17 bases in the middle. CDR3 nucleotides: TGTGCCAGCAGTTTAATTTCCTCCTGGGGGCCGAACACTGAAGCTTTCTTT. Translation: CASSLISSWGPNTEAFF. Together with reference TRBV28 and TRBJ1-1, the CDR3 gives the full variable domain: DVKVTQSSRYLVKRTGEKVFLECVQDMDHENMFWYRQDPGLGLRLIYFSYDVKMKEKGDIPEGYSVSREKKERFSLILESASTNQTSMYLCASSLISSWGPNTEAFFGQGTRLTVV.

This chain connects TRBV5-6 to TRBJ2-2; 8 bases line up with TRBD2. CDR1 and CDR2 from the germline V gene are SGHDT and YYEEEE. CDR3 length: 15 residues. With 2 bases clipped from V and 7 bases from J, the junction kept 7 bases outside the gene matches. CDR3 nucleotides: TGTGCCAGCAGCTTCGGGACTAGGCTGGGCGGGGAGCTGTTTTTT. Protein: CASSFGTRLGGELFF.

This clone was counted once. Written as DNA, the CDR3 is TGTGCCAGTAGCAACAGGGGCGCAGGTGGAAAACTGTTTTTT. Translating gives CASSNRGAGGKLFF. The chain joins TRBV19 to TRBJ1-4; 7 positions agree with TRBD1. J was trimmed by 10 bases and V by 6 bases; bases with no gene match: 11. The CDR3 loop spans 14 amino acids. Germline CDR1 reads LNHDA; CDR2 reads SQIVND (reference sequence). The whole variable domain, filled in from reference TRBV19 and TRBJ1-4, reads DGGITQSPKYLFRKEGQNVTLSCEQNLNHDAMYWYRQDPGQGLRLIYYSQIVNDFQKGDIAEGYSVSREKKESFPLTVTSAQKNPTAFYLCASSNRGAGGKLFFGSGTQLSVL.

CDR3 sequence reads: CASSEALGTGVSNIQYF. The CDR3 coding sequence is TGTGCCAGCAGTGAAGCACTGGGGACAGGGGTGTCGAACATTCAGTACTTC. The gene calls are TRBV2 and TRBJ2-4, with TRBD1 matching over 10 bases. The CDR3 covers 17 residues. Per the germline V gene, CDR1 is SNHLY and CDR2 is FYNNEI. With V trimmed by 0 bases and J by 7 bases, 9 bases remained unmatched.

The V gene is TRBV19, the J gene TRBJ1-1; D ambiguous. This CDR3 has 15 residues. In germline, CDR1 is LNHDA, CDR2 SQIVND (reference sequence). The V end lost 7 bases, the J end lost 1 base, and 16 bases lay between the germline ends. The CDR3 nucleotides read TGTGCCAGTACCAACTTTCTGACGGGGAACACTGAAGCTTTCTTT. Protein: CASTNFLTGNTEAFF.

V gene TRBV5-4 combines with J gene TRBJ2-3; D is ambiguous. Germline V lookup: CDR1 SGHNT, CDR2 YYREEE (reference sequence). Trimming cost V 1 base and J 3 bases, with 9 bases left between them. The CDR3 contains 14 residues. CDR3 sequence (DNA): TGTGCCAGCAGCTTGCCCCCCGGTACAGATACGCAGTATTTT. Translating it yields CASSLPPGTDTQYF.

The J gene is TRBJ2-3, the V gene TRBV14, with D possibly matching TRBD2 (6 bases). Germline CDR1 is SGHDN and CDR2 is FVKESK. The CDR3 runs to 17 residues. Trimming removed 0 bases from V and 7 bases from J, with 20 bases in between. The CDR3 loop is CASSQDQVAARGNTQYF. In DNA form, the CDR3 reads TGTGCCAGCAGCCAAGATCAGGTAGCGGCAAGAGGGAATACGCAGTATTTT.

The CDR3 protein is CATGGTYEQYV. DNA of the CDR3: TGTGCCACCGGCGGGACCTACGAGCAGTACGTC. The chain is built from TRBV6-6 and TRBJ2-7; a possible D gene is TRBD2 (6 bases). CDR3 length equals 11 residues. V dropped 10 bases and J dropped 2 bases, with 9 bases sitting between them. Germline V lookup: CDR1 MNHNY, CDR2 SVGAGI (reference sequence).

The DNA of the CDR3 is TGTGCCAGCAGCGCCTCAGGGGACAACACCGGGGAGCTGTTTTTT. Its protein product is CASSASGDNTGELFF. V and J are TRBV11-3 and TRBJ2-2; tentatively, D is TRBD1 (6 bases). The germline CDR1 and CDR2 sequences are SGHNT and YENEEA. The CDR3 has 15 amino acids. The germline V and J ends were trimmed by 5 bases and 2 bases, with 12 bases remaining between them.

For this clone: The junction does not match germline at one end; this may be a read error. The chain carries TRBV6-1 and TRBJ2-1; TRBD2 is a possible D gene (6 bases). CDR3 size: 16 residues. Germline lookup yields CDR1 MNHNS and CDR2 SASEGT. The CDR3: CASSEVGGLWSNEQFF. CDR3 sequence (DNA): TGTGCCAGCAGCGAAGTCGGGGGACTTTGGTCGAATGAGCAGTTCTTC.

There are a few counts of this clone. This chain connects TRBV4-1 to TRBJ2-3; the D gene is possibly TRBD2 (5 bases). V was shortened by 0 bases and J by 8 bases, with 6 bases between the two germline ends. The CDR3 length is 12 residues. The germline gives CDR1 MGHRA, CDR2 YSYEKL. CDR3 sequence (DNA): TGCGCCAGCAGCCAAGACCGGGGTACGCAGTATTTT. This codes for CASSQDRGTQYF.

This chain uses TRBV7-9 with TRBJ2-3, with 7 positions matching TRBD1. Germline V gives CDR1 SEHNR, CDR2 FQNEAQ (reference sequence). The CDR3 is 14 residues long. The ends lost 7 bases at V and 2 bases at J; junction bases unmatched: 6. The CDR3 spells CASKWDRNTDTQYF. CDR3 bases: TGTGCCAGCAAATGGGACAGAAACACAGATACGCAGTATTTT.

The rearrangement joins TRBV4-1 to TRBJ2-5, with D maybe TRBD1 (7 bases). The V gene's germline CDR1 is MGHRA and CDR2 YSYEKL. This CDR3 region has 14 residues. Trimming stripped 5 bases from V and 4 bases from J, with 14 bases between. The CDR3 here is CASSYPGGPETQYF. The CDR3, as DNA: TGCGCCAGCAGCTATCCAGGGGGGCCAGAGACCCAGTACTTC.

The chain carries TRBV18 and TRBJ2-7; D call uncertain. Trimming stripped 4 bases from V and 1 base from J, with 20 bases between. Germline V gene sequence: CDR1 KGHSH, CDR2 LQKENI. The CDR3 spans 17 residues. The DNA of the CDR3 is TGTGCCAGCTCACACGGGTCCCACCTGAGTATGTCCTACGAGCAGTACGTC. It is translated as CASSHGSHLSMSYEQYV.

This clone was observed a single time. The genes are TRBV15 and TRBJ2-5; 8 bases line up with TRBD1. CDR1 and CDR2 from the germline V gene are LNHNV and YYDKDF (reference sequence). V gave up 0 bases and J gave up 14 bases; unmatched junction bases: 5. The CDR3 covers 12 residues. CDR3 sequence (DNA): TGTGCCACCAGCAGAGATTTAGGACAGGGTTACTTC. Translated, it gives CATSRDLGQGYF.

The chain uses TRBV27 and TRBJ1-5; no reliable D call. CDR3 length equals 12 residues. The V end was cut by 8 bases, the J end by 4 bases, with 9 bases between. CDR1 and CDR2 from the germline V gene are MNHEY and SMNVEV (reference sequence). The CDR3 protein is CASRGANQPQHF. The CDR3 region has the DNA TGTGCCAGCCGGGGTGCGAATCAGCCCCAGCATTTT.

The genes are TRBV6-2 or TRBV6-3 and TRBJ1-2; D not certain. Germline V gene lookup returns CDR1 MNHEY and CDR2 SVGEGT. The CDR3 runs 11 residues. The V end was cut by 2 bases, the J end by 4 bases, with 2 bases between. The DNA for the CDR3 is TGTGCCAGCAGTTACCTCTATGGCTACACCTTC. As protein: CASSYLYGYTF.

The J gene is TRBJ2-5, the V gene TRBV15, with D possibly being TRBD1 (5 bases). V lost 8 bases, J lost 3 bases, and 13 bases lay in between. Germline CDR1 is LNHNV and CDR2 is YYDKDF (reference sequence). The CDR3 extends over 13 amino acids. CDR3 nucleotide sequence: TGTGCCACCGCGCAGGGCAGGGAAGAGACCCAGTACTTC. Translation: CATAQGREETQYF.

The rearrangement uses TRBV6-5 and TRBJ1-6; D gene uncertain. V gave up 6 bases and J gave up 7 bases, with 13 bases separating them. The length of the CDR3 is 14 residues. The V gene's germline CDR1 is MNHEY and CDR2 SVGAGI. The CDR3, as DNA: TGTGCCAGCAGAAGAGGCCCCGGGAATTCACCCCTCCACTTT. Translated, it gives CASRRGPGNSPLHF.

This chain connects TRBV6-5 to TRBJ2-1; TRBD2 is a possible D gene (5 bases). This CDR3 has 12 amino acids. Germline V CDR1 and CDR2: MNHEY, SVGAGI. Trimming left V 5 bases short and J 9 bases short, with 11 bases between. CDR3 sequence reads: CASSIRDGEQFF. DNA of the CDR3: TGTGCCAGCAGTATCCGGGATGGTGAGCAGTTCTTC.